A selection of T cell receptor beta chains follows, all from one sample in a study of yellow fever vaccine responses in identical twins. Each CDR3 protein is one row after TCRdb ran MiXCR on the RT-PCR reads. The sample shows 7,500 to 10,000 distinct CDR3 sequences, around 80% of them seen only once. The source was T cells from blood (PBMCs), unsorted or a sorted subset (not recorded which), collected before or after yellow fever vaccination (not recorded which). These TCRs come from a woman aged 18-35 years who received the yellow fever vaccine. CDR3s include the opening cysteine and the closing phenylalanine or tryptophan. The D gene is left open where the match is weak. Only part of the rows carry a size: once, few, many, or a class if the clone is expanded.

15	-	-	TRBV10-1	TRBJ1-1	TGCGCCAGCAGTGAGTCAGGGGACGTAAACACTGAAGCTTTCTTT	CASSESGDVNTEAFF
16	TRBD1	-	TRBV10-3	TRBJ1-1	TGTGCCATGAGCAGCGGGACAGGGGGGTTCAACACTGAAGCTTTCTTT	CAMSSGTGGFNTEAFF
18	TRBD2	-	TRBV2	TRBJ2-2	TGTGCCAGCCCCAAGAGCGACACTAGCGGGAGATGGACCGGGGAGCTGTTTTTT	CASPKSDTSGRWTGELFF
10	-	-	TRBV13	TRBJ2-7	TGTGCCAGCAGAAACTACGAGCAGTACTTC	CASRNYEQYF
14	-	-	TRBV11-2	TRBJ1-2	TGTGCCAGCAGCCCGCGACAAGTTAACTATGGCTACACCTTC	CASSPRQVNYGYTF
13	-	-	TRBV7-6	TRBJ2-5	TGTGCCAGCAGCTTATCTCCCCAAGAGACCCAGTACTTC	CASSLSPQETQYF
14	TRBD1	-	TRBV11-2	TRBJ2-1	TGTGCCAGCAGCTTCGGGACAGGGCACAATGAGCAGTTCTTC	CASSFGTGHNEQFF
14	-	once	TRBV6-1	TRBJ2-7	TGTGCCAGCATCCAAGGGAGTCCTTCCTACGAGCAGTACTTC	CASIQGSPSYEQYF
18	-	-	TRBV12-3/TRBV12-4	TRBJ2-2	TGTGCCAGCAGTCCCACTCCAGGGCGGGAACAGAACACCGGGGAGCTGTTTTTT	CASSPTPGREQNTGELFF
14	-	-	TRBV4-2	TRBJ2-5	TGTGCCAGCAGCATCCGGGCCAAGGAAGAGACCCAGTACTTC	CASSIRAKEETQYF
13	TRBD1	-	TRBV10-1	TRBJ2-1	TGCGCCAGCAGCCCTGACAGGGCGGGTGAGCAGTTCTTC	CASSPDRAGEQFF
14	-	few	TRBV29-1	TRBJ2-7	TGCAGCGTTGGGGTTGCAGGGATAGGCTACGAGCAGTACTTC	CSVGVAGIGYEQYF
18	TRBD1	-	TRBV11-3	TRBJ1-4	TGTGCCAGCAGCCTCCTTGGGGGTCACGGGACAGGGGATGAAAAACTGTTTTTT	CASSLLGGHGTGDEKLFF
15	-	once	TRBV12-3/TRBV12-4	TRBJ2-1	TGTGCCAGCAGTTTGGGACGGGCCATAGTCAATGAGCAGTTCTTC	CASSLGRAIVNEQFF
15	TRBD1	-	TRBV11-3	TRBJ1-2	TGTGCCAGCAGCTCCGGACAGGGACGAAACTATGGCTACACCTTC	CASSSGQGRNYGYTF
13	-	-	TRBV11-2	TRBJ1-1	TGTGCCAGCAGCTCCTTCGGGATAACTGAAGCTTTCTTT	CASSSFGITEAFF
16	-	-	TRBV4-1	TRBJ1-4	TGCGCCAGCAGCCAAGTCGACCCATGGGGGAATGAAAAACTGTTTTTT	CASSQVDPWGNEKLFF
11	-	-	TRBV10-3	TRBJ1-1	TGTGCCATCAGTTCGAACACTGAAGCTTTCTTT	CAISSNTEAFF
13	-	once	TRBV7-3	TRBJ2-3	TGTGCCAGCAGCTTAACTCTTGGGGGTACGCAGTATTTT	CASSLTLGGTQYF
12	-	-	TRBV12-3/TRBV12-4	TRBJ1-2	TGTGCCAGCAGTCCTCAGGGGCCTGGCTACACCTTC	CASSPQGPGYTF
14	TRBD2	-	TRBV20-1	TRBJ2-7	TGCAGTGCTAGCGGGACTAGTCTGACCTACGAGCAGTACTTC	CSASGTSLTYEQYF
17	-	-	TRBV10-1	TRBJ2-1	TGCGCCAGCAGTGAGCTGGGAAGGGGTAGCTCCTACAATGAGCAGTTCTTC	CASSELGRGSSYNEQFF
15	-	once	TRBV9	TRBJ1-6	TGTGCCAGCAGCGTAGGTGCCTCGCACAATTCACCCCTCCACTTT	CASSVGASHNSPLHF
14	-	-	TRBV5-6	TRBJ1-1	TGTGCCAGCAGCTTGGGACAGCCGTTCACTGAAGCTTTCTTT	CASSLGQPFTEAFF
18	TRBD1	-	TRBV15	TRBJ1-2	TGTGCCACCAGCAGAGATACAGGGGGACTAGGACTCGACTATGGCTACACCTTC	CATSRDTGGLGLDYGYTF
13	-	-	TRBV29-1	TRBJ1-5	TGCAGCGTTGTATGGGGGAACAGTCAGCCCCAGCATTTT	CSVVWGNSQPQHF
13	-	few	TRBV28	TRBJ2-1	TGTGCCAGCAGTTATACAAGCTTCAATGAGCAGTTCTTC	CASSYTSFNEQFF
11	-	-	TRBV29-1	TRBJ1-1	TGCAGCGTTGAGTCTGGCACTGAAGCTTTCTTT	CSVESGTEAFF
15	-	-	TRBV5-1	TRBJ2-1	TGCGCCAGCAGCTTCGCAGAGCCCTCCTACAATGAGCAGTTCTTC	CASSFAEPSYNEQFF
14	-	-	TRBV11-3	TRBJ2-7	TGTGCCAGCAGCAAGACAGAAAACTACTACGAGCAGTACTTC	CASSKTENYYEQYF
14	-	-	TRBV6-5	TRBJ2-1	TGTGCCAGCAGTTACGTGAGCTCCTACAATGAGCAGTTCTTC	CASSYVSSYNEQFF
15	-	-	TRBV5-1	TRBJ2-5	TGCGCCAGCAGCATCTTCTCGGGTTTGGGCGAGACCCAGTACTTC	CASSIFSGLGETQYF
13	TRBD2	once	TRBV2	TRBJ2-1	TGTGCCAGCAGACGGACTAGTTACAATGAGCAGTTCTTC	CASRRTSYNEQFF
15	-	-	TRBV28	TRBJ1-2	TGTGCCAGCAGTTTCTCAAAGACTCCAGGGATCGGCTACACCTTC	CASSFSKTPGIGYTF
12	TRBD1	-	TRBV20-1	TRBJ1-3	TGCAGTGCTAGGGGACAGGGAAACACCATATATTTT	CSARGQGNTIYF
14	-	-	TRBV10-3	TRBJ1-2	TGTGCCATCAGTGAGTCAGAGGGAAGCTATGGCTACACCTTC	CAISESEGSYGYTF
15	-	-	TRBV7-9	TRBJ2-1	TGTGCCAGCAGTATGCTACTGGACAGCTACAATGAGCAGTTCTTC	CASSMLLDSYNEQFF
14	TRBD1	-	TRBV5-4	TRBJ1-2	TGTGCCAGCAGCTGGGACAGCCCTAACTATGGCTACACCTTC	CASSWDSPNYGYTF
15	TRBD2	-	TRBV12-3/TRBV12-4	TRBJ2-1	TGTGCCAGCAGCCCCGGGGGGGCCCTTTACAATGAGCAGTTCTTC	CASSPGGALYNEQFF
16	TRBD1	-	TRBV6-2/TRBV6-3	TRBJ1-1	TGTGCCAGCAGTTCCGGACAGGGGGCGCGCTGGGCTGAAGCTTTCTTT	CASSSGQGARWAEAFF
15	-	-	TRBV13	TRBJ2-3	TGTGCCAGCAGAAACGGACAGCTTCGGGCAGATACGCAGTATTTT	CASRNGQLRADTQYF
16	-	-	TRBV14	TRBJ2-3	TGTGCCAGCAGCCAAGATGTGGGTTTGGTGACAGATACGCAGTATTTT	CASSQDVGLVTDTQYF
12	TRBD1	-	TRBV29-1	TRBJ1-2	TGCAGCGCTTCGGGACAGCGAGTCAGCTACACCTTC	CSASGQRVSYTF
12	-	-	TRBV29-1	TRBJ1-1	TGCAGCGTCCGAACAACGAACACTGAAGCTTTCTTT	CSVRTTNTEAFF
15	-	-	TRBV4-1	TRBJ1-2	TGCGCCAGCAGCCAAGTAAGAAACGGCTACTATGGCTACACCTTC	CASSQVRNGYYGYTF
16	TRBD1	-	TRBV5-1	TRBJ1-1	TGCGCCAGCAGCTTGTTTGGGACAGGGTTGAACACTGAAGCTTTCTTT	CASSLFGTGLNTEAFF
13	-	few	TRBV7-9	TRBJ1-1	TGTGCCAGCAGGTCACAGGGGAACACTGAAGCTTTCTTT	CASRSQGNTEAFF
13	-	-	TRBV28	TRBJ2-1	TGTGCCAGCAGTTTAGGCGCGGGTCACCCAGGGCTCTTC	CASSLGAGHPGLF
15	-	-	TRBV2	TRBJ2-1	TGTGCCAGCAGTGAGGGGACATTCTCCTACAATGAGCAGTTCTTC	CASSEGTFSYNEQFF
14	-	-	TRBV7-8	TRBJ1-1	TGTGCCAGCAGCCCTTTTGTTTCGAACACTGAAGCTTTCTTT	CASSPFVSNTEAFF
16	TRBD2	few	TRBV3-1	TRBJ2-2	TGTGCCAGCAGCCAACGACCAGCGGGAGTTCACGGGGAGCTGTTTTTT	CASSQRPAGVHGELFF
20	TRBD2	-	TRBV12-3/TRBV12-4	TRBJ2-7	TGTGCCAGCAGTCGCTGGGGTTCGGGGGCTGCTAGCGGGGCTTCCTACGAGCAGTACTTC	CASSRWGSGAASGASYEQYF
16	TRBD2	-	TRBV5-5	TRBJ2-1	TGTGCCAGCAGCTTGGCCGGAAGGACTAGTGGGAATGAGCAGTTCTTC	CASSLAGRTSGNEQFF
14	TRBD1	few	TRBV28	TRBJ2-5	TGTGCCAGCAGTGGGGGACAGAAACAAGAGACCCAGTACTTC	CASSGGQKQETQYF
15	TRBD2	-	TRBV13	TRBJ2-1	TGTGCCAGCAGCGAGAGCGGGAGTAACCACAATGAGCAGTTCTTC	CASSESGSNHNEQFF
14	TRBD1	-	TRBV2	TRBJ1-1	TGTGCCAGCAGAGATGGGACAGGGGTCTCTGAAGCTTTCTTT	CASRDGTGVSEAFF